Listed here are 30 T cell receptor beta chains from one sample, sequenced in a study of beta chain features in type 1 diabetes. General observations from the study: Significant though moderate, a shortening of TCRB CDR3s appeared in all four CD4+ subsets of Type 1 diabetes patients.

Every isolated RNA sample was fully reverse transcribed, so sequencing captured expressed TCRB transcripts. TCRdb's copy holds only in-frame clones and misses some; the assay was immunoSEQ multiplex PCR. This table has around 340,000 clones, 7% to 10% appearing once. No antigen is known for these receptors. The sequencing sample was made of central memory CD4+ T cells from blood. The receptor set was obtained from a young man with type 1 diabetes.

This clone was found a few times. The chain uses TRBV2 and TRBJ1-1; D uncertain. The CDR3 has 13 amino acids. Germline CDR1 is SNHLY and CDR2 is FYNNEI. V lost 5 bases to trimming and J lost 4 bases, with 11 bases between them. The CDR3 nucleotides read TGTGCCAGCAGTTGGGAGGGTGGCACTGAAGCTTTCTTT. Translated: CASSWEGGTEAFF.

The rearrangement links TRBV18 to TRBJ1-4; 9 positions agree with TRBD1. V lost 1 base and J lost 5; bases outside the gene matches: 2. CDR3 length equals 15 residues. The germline CDR1 and CDR2 sequences are KGHSH and LQKENI. The CDR3 is CASSPRTGENEKLFF. Here the CDR3 DNA reads TGTGCCAGCTCACCACGGACAGGGGAAAATGAAAAACTGTTTTTT.

This clone has ten or more counts. This chain's CDR3 is CASSLSRQGGAFF. In DNA form, the CDR3 reads TGTGCCAGCAGCTTATCACGACAGGGCGGTGCTTTCTTT. V usage is TRBV7-2 and J usage is TRBJ1-1, with 7 nucleotides matching TRBD1. The CDR3 is 13 residues long. Germline V gives CDR1 SGHTA, CDR2 FQGNSA. With 2 bases clipped from V and 11 bases from J, the junction kept 8 bases outside the gene matches.

This clone was counted between two and nine times. The V call is TRBV18, the J call TRBJ2-7, with a tentative D call TRBD2 (5 bases). V was shortened by 3 bases and J by 4 bases, with 13 bases between the two germline ends. The CDR3 totals 14 residues. Germline V CDR1 and CDR2: KGHSH, LQKENI. CDR3 nucleotides: TGTGCCAGCTCACCCGACGCTGGCGGGTACGAGCAGTACTTC. Its translation is CASSPDAGGYEQYF.

This clone was detected many times. The chain links TRBV19 to TRBJ2-6; maybe TRBD1 (6 bases). The V and J ends lost 3 bases and 2 bases respectively, with 14 bases between them. Germline loops: CDR1 LNHDA, CDR2 SQIVND (reference sequence). The length of the CDR3 is 17 residues. Written as DNA, the CDR3 is TGTGCCAGTAGTATCTGGCCAGGGGTTGCTGGGGCCAACGTCCTGACTTTC. Translating it yields CASSIWPGVAGANVLTF.

The table lists this clone with a count of one. This sample also contains other DNA sequences that code for the same CDR3. V usage is TRBV6-1 and J usage is TRBJ2-7, with D unclear. The CDR3 consists of 12 residues. CDR1 is MNHNS and CDR2 is SASEGT in the germline V gene. Between the trimmed V and J ends, which lost 6 bases and 2 bases, there was a span of 8 bases. The CDR3 here is CASSDGTYEQYF. The CDR3 DNA sequence: TGTGCCAGCAGCGACGGAACCTACGAGCAGTACTTC.

This clone was counted many times. This chain connects TRBV7-9 to TRBJ1-5; no clear D gene. V gave up 0 bases and J gave up 5 bases, with 2 bases separating them. Germline values: CDR1 SEHNR, CDR2 FQNEAQ (reference sequence). CDR3 length: 12 residues. CDR3 loop: CASSLADQPQHF. The CDR3 nucleotides are TGTGCCAGCAGCTTAGCGGATCAGCCCCAGCATTTT.

This clone was detected only a few times. The genes are TRBV7-9 and TRBJ2-6; maybe TRBD2 (6 bases). CDR1 and CDR2 (germline): SEHNR, FQNEAQ (reference sequence). CDR3 length equals 15 residues. Trimming removed 8 bases at V and 4 bases at J, with 15 bases between. CDR3: CASLRQGLGANVLTF. CDR3 coding DNA: TGTGCCAGCCTACGTCAGGGACTCGGGGCCAACGTCCTGACTTTC.

This clone was detected only a few times. In DNA, the CDR3 is TGTGCCAGCAGTTCTGACAGGGGGTACGAGCAGTACTTC. Translated: CASSSDRGYEQYF. The rearrangement joins TRBV2 to TRBJ2-7; 9 bases are shared with TRBD1. CDR1 is SNHLY and CDR2 is FYNNEI in the germline V gene. The CDR3 totals 13 residues. V shed 5 bases and J 4 bases; nucleotides not matched to a gene: 3.

The chain has TRBV10-3 and TRBJ2-3, with 7 bases fitting TRBD2. This CDR3 comprises 15 residues. Germline V gene data show CDR1 as ENHRY and CDR2 as SYGVKD. V lost 0 bases to trimming and J lost 6 bases; unmatched junction nucleotides: 6. As DNA, the CDR3 is TGTGCCATCAGTGAGTCGAGTAGCGGGCATGATACGCAGTATTTT. Its protein is CAISESSSGHDTQYF.

This clone appeared a few times. This chain connects TRBV6-5 to TRBJ1-6, with 7 bases lining up with TRBD1. CDR1 is MNHEY and CDR2 is SVGAGI in the germline V gene. V was clipped by 6 bases and J by 11 bases; unmatched bases: 13. The CDR3 is 15 amino acids. The CDR3 DNA is TGTGCCAGCAGACTAGAGGGGGCCATCGGTGCACCCCTCCACTTT. Translated: CASRLEGAIGAPLHF.

This clone was picked up many times. The chain recombines TRBV7-2 with TRBJ1-3; D perhaps matches TRBD1 (5 bases). Germline loops: CDR1 SGHTA, CDR2 FQGNSA. V dropped 2 bases and J dropped 0 bases, with 11 bases sitting between them. The CDR3 totals 16 residues. The CDR3 loop is CASSLNRLSSGNTIYF. The CDR3, as DNA: TGTGCCAGCAGCTTAAACAGGCTCAGCTCTGGAAACACCATATATTTT.

This clone has a handful of counts. The genes are TRBV5-4 and TRBJ2-1; 12 bases line up with TRBD2. Unmatched junction bases numbered 5, after V lost 4 bases and J lost 6 bases. The CDR3 has 15 residues. The germline gives CDR1 SGHNT, CDR2 YYREEE (reference sequence). The CDR3 nucleotides are TGTGCCAGCAGCCTCGGACTAGCGGGGACCAATGAGCAGTTCTTC. Translated, it gives CASSLGLAGTNEQFF.

This clone turned up a few times. The chain employs TRBV19 and TRBJ1-1; 8 bases match TRBD1. This CDR3 spans 15 amino acids. J gave up 5 bases and V 0 bases, and 5 bases lay outside the gene matches. Germline CDR1 reads LNHDA; CDR2 reads SQIVND (reference sequence). CDR3 sequence reads: CASSIEGQGGTEAFF. The CDR3 DNA reads TGTGCCAGTAGTATAGAAGGACAGGGAGGAACTGAAGCTTTCTTT.

This clone occurred once. This chain joins TRBV30 and TRBJ1-3; 7 bases match TRBD1. Germline-derived CDR1 and CDR2 are GTSNPN and SVGIG (reference sequence). This CDR3 has 16 residues. Trimming took 3 bases from V and 2 from J; bases not matched to a gene: 10. DNA for the CDR3: TGTGCCTGGAGACTTCCTCACAGGGGCGCTGGAAACACCATATATTTT. Its protein is CAWRLPHRGAGNTIYF.

This chain joins TRBV27 and TRBJ2-7, with 8 bases lining up with TRBD2. Losses at the gene ends were 9 bases for V and 6 bases for J; bases not matched to a gene: 16. Looked up from germline, CDR1 is MNHEY and CDR2 is SMNVEV (reference sequence). This CDR3 is 15 amino acids long. In DNA form, the CDR3 reads TGTGCCAGGAACAGATGGCGGGGGGCCCCCCCCGAGCAGTACTTC. This gives the protein CARNRWRGAPPEQYF.

This clone was counted between two and nine times. The chain employs TRBV7-2 and TRBJ1-1, with D hard to call. The CDR3 covers 14 residues. V lost 7 bases and J 3 bases, leaving 15 bases between the germline ends. Germline CDR1 is SGHTA and CDR2 is FQGNSA. This chain's CDR3 is CASIRLGSHTEAFF. The DNA for the CDR3 is TGTGCCAGCATCCGGCTAGGGTCGCACACTGAAGCTTTCTTT.

This clone has a count of ten or more. V is TRBV21-1 and J is TRBJ1-5. TRBV21-1 represents a pseudogene. This CDR3 has 17 residues. Here the CDR3 DNA reads TGTGCCAGCCATACAACTCCAAATGGACGGAGTAATCAGCCCCAGCATTTT. Translation: CASHTTPNGRSNQPQHF.

This clone was counted a few times. The chain links TRBV6-5 to TRBJ1-4; no clear D gene. V shed 0 bases and J shed 8 bases, with 7 bases lying between them. CDR3 length: 13 residues. Germline-derived CDR1 and CDR2 are MNHEY and SVGAGI. CDR3 sequence (DNA): TGTGCCAGCAGTTACTCGACTGGGGAAAAACTGTTTTTT. Protein: CASSYSTGEKLFF.

The chain is built from TRBV28 and TRBJ2-1; D not certain. The CDR3 loop spans 14 amino acids. The ends were cut back, 7 bases at V and 5 bases at J, with 15 bases in the middle. Germline CDR1 MDHEN, CDR2 SYDVKM. Written as DNA, the CDR3 is TGTGCCAGCACCATTACACGGAAAAACAATGAGCAGTTCTTC. Residues: CASTITRKNNEQFF.

CDR3 sequence (DNA): TGTGCCAGCAGCTTGCTTGGATTTCGAAGTGGCTACACCTTC. This translates into CASSLLGFRSGYTF. The V call is TRBV7-9, the J call TRBJ1-2; D gene unclear. The length of the CDR3 is 14 residues. Per the germline V gene, CDR1 is SEHNR and CDR2 is FQNEAQ (reference sequence). V lost 3 bases and J 7 bases, leaving 15 bases between the germline ends.

The chain carries TRBV9 and TRBJ2-5; no firm D call. The CDR3 runs to 14 residues. Germline CDR1 reads SGDLS; CDR2 reads YYNGEE. The ends were cut back, 0 bases at V and 6 bases at J, with 12 bases in the middle. The CDR3 DNA is TGTGCCAGCAGCGTAGACCTGGCAGGAAAGACCCAGTACTTC. It specifies CASSVDLAGKTQYF. Full variable domain (outside the CDR3, taken from reference TRBV9 and TRBJ2-5): DSGVTQTPKHLITATGQRVTLRCSPRSGDLSVYWYQQSLDQGLQFLIQYYNGEERAKGNILERFSAQQFPDLHSELNLSSLELGDSALYFCASSVDLAGKTQYFGPGTRLLVL.

The chain is built from TRBV6-5 and TRBJ1-6; no firm D call. Germline V gives CDR1 MNHEY, CDR2 SVGAGI. Trimming took off 3 bases at V and 0 bases at J, with 9 bases between the two ends. The CDR3 extends over 16 amino acids. In nucleotides, the CDR3 is TGTGCCAGCAGTTATCTTGCGAGCTCCTATAATTCACCCCTCCACTTT. As protein: CASSYLASSYNSPLHF.

A few counts support this clone. Distinct nucleotide sequences in the sample also encode this CDR3. The chain is built from TRBV5-1 and TRBJ2-7, with no clear D. Trimming removed 1 base from V and 5 bases from J, with 4 bases in between. The CDR3 is 11 amino acids. Germline values: CDR1 SGHRS, CDR2 YFSETQ. The chain's CDR3 is CASSLRDEQYF. The CDR3 coding sequence is TGCGCCAGCAGCTTGAGGGACGAGCAGTACTTC. Complete variable domain (other parts from reference TRBV5-1 and TRBJ2-7): KAGVTQTPRYLIKTRGQQVTLSCSPISGHRSVSWYQQTPGQGLQFLFEYFSETQRNKGNFPGRFSGRQFSNSRSEMNVSTLELGDSALYLCASSLRDEQYFGPGTRLTVT.

The chain joins TRBV15 to TRBJ2-4, with 10 bases that match TRBD2. Trimming cost V 0 bases and J 1 base; bases outside gene matches: 12. Per germline, CDR1 LNHNV and CDR2 YYDKDF (reference sequence). The CDR3 consists of 20 residues. For the CDR3, the DNA is TGTGCCACCAGCAGAGATCTTTGGCTAGCGGGGGAAGGCGCCAAAAACATTCAGTACTTC. The encoded protein is CATSRDLWLAGEGAKNIQYF.

The chain uses TRBV9 and TRBJ1-1; D not resolved. Germline V gives CDR1 SGDLS, CDR2 YYNGEE. The CDR3 is 11 amino acids. The CDR3 is CAMEGFTEAFF. DNA for the CDR3: TGTGCAATGGAGGGCTTCACTGAAGCTTTCTTT.

This chain links TRBV23-1 with TRBJ2-5; D is possibly TRBD1 or TRBD2 (5 bases each). TRBV23-1 is an ORF, with its function uncertain. The V gene lost 0 bases and the J gene lost 4 bases, with 18 bases spanning the gap. This CDR3 has 17 amino acids. CDR3 DNA sequence: TGCGCCAGCAGTCAATCAAGGGGTAGAAGAGAGGGAGAGACCCAGTACTTC. This gives the protein CASSQSRGRREGETQYF.

Only a few counts were recorded for this clone. V usage is TRBV14 and J usage is TRBJ2-4; possible D gene TRBD2, 5 bases. Germline V CDR1 and CDR2: SGHDN, FVKESK. The V gene lost 2 bases and the J gene lost 1 base, with 9 bases spanning the gap. This CDR3 spans 15 amino acids. CDR3 region: CASSQIASAKNIQYF. The CDR3 bases are TGTGCCAGCAGCCAAATAGCGTCGGCCAAAAACATTCAGTACTTC.

This chain uses TRBV6-5 with TRBJ2-7; D is perhaps TRBD1 or TRBD2 (5 bases each). This CDR3 has 14 residues. Trimming took 6 bases from V and 2 from J, leaving 14 bases between them. CDR1 is MNHEY, CDR2 SVGAGI, per germline. CDR3 nucleotide sequence: TGTGCCAGCAGCCGACGGGGCAGCCCCTACGAGCAGTACTTC. This encodes CASSRRGSPYEQYF.

The V and J genes are TRBV18 and TRBJ1-5, with D tentatively TRBD1 (5 bases). V shed 6 bases and J shed 9 bases, with 15 bases lying between them. This CDR3 has 13 amino acids. Germline CDR1 is KGHSH and CDR2 is LQKENI. The CDR3 DNA reads as TGTGCCAGCTCGGACGACGGGGCTCGGCCCCAGCATTTT. This translates into CASSDDGARPQHF.